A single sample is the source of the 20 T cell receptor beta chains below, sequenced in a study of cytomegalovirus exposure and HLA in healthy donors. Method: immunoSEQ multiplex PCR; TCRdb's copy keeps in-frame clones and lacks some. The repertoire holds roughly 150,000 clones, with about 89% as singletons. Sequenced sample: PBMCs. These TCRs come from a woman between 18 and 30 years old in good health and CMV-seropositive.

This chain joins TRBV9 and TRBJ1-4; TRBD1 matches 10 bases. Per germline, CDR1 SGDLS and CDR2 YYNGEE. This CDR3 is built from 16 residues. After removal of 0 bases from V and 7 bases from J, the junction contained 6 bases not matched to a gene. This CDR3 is CASSVALGQGGEKLFF. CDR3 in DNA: TGTGCCAGCAGCGTAGCTTTAGGACAGGGGGGTGAAAAACTGTTTTTT.

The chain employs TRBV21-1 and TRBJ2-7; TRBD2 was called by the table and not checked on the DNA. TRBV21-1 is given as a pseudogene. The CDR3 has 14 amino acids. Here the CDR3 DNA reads TGTGCCAGCAGCAAGACTAGCGGTCACTACGAGCAGTACTTC. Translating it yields CASSKTSGHYEQYF.

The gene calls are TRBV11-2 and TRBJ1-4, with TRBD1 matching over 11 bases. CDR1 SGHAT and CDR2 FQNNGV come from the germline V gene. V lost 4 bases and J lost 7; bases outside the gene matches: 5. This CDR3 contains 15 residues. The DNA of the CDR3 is TGTGCCAGCAGCTGGACAGGGGGCGCGAGTGAAAAACTGTTTTTT. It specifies CASSWTGGASEKLFF.

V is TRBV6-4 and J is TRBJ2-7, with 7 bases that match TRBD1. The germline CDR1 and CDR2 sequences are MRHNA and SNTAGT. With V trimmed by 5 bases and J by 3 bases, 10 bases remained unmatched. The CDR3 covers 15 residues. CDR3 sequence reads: CASSIRQGRFYEQYF. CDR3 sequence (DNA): TGTGCCAGCAGTATACGACAGGGCCGGTTCTACGAGCAGTACTTC.

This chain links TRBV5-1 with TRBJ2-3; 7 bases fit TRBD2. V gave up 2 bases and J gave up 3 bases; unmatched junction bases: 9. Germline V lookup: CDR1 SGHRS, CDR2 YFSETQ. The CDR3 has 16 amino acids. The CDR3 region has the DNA TGCGCCAGCAGCTTCCTGGCGGGAGAGGTTACAGATACGCAGTATTTT. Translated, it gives CASSFLAGEVTDTQYF. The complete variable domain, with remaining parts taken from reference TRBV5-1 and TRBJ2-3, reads KAGVTQTPRYLIKTRGQQVTLSCSPISGHRSVSWYQQTPGQGLQFLFEYFSETQRNKGNFPGRFSGRQFSNSRSEMNVSTLELGDSALYLCASSFLAGEVTDTQYFGPGTRLTVL.

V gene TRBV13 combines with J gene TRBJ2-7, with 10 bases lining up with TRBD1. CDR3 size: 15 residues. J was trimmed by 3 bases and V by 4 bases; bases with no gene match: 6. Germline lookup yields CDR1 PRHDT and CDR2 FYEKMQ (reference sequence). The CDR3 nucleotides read TGTGCCAGCAGCTCCCAGGGACAGGGGAACTACGAGCAGTACTTC. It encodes CASSSQGQGNYEQYF.

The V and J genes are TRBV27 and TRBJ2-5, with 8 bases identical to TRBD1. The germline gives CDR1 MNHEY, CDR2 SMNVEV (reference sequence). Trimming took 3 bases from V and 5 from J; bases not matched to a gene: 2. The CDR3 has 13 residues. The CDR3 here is CASSFRGRETQYF. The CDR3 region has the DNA TGTGCCAGCAGTTTCAGGGGGCGGGAGACCCAGTACTTC.

DNA for the CDR3: TGTGCCAACGTTGACAGGGTTAACCCCAGGCGGCAGCCCCAGCATTTT. This encodes CANVDRVNPRRQPQHF. This chain connects TRBV21-1 to TRBJ1-5; TRBD1, as called in the table, went unchecked against the DNA. TRBV21-1 is a known pseudogene. The CDR3 is 16 residues long.

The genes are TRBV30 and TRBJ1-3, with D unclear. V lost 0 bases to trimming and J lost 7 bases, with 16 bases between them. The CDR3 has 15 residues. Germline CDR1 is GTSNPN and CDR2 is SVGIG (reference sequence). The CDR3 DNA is TGTGCCTGGAGTGTAGGCAATATGGGGAGTAACACCATATATTTT. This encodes CAWSVGNMGSNTIYF.

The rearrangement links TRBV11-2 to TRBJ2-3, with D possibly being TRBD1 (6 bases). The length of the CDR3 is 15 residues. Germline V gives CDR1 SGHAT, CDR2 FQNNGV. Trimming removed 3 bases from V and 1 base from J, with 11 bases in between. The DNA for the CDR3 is TGTGCCAGCAGCTTGGCAGGGGTCGGCACAGATACGCAGTATTTT. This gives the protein CASSLAGVGTDTQYF.

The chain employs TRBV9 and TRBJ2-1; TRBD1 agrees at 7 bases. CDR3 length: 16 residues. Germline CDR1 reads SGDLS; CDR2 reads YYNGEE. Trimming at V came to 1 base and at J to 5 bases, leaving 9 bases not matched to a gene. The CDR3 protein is CASSVTLRQGDNEQFF. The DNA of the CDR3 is TGTGCCAGCAGCGTAACCCTCCGACAGGGTGACAATGAGCAGTTCTTC.

The CDR3 loop reads CASSDYSGQIQETQYF. The CDR3 DNA is TGTGCCAGCAGTGACTACTCGGGACAGATCCAAGAGACCCAGTACTTC. The chain has TRBV25-1 and TRBJ2-5; 7 positions agree with TRBD1. The germline CDR1 and CDR2 sequences are MGHDK and SYGVNS. There are 16 residues in the CDR3. V shed 3 bases, J shed 1 base, and the junction held 8 bases outside the gene matches.

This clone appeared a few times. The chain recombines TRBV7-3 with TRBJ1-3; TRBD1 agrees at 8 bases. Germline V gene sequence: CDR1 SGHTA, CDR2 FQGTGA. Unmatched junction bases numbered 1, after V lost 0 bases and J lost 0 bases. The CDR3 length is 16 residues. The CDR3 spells CASSLTGQGSGNTIYF. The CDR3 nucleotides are TGTGCCAGCAGCTTAACTGGACAGGGCTCTGGAAACACCATATATTTT. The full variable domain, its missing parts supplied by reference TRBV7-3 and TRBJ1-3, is GAGVSQTPSNKVTEKGKYVELRCDPISGHTALYWYRQSLGQGPEFLIYFQGTGAADDSGLPNDRFFAVRPEGSVSTLKIQRTERGDSAVYLCASSLTGQGSGNTIYFGEGSWLTVV.

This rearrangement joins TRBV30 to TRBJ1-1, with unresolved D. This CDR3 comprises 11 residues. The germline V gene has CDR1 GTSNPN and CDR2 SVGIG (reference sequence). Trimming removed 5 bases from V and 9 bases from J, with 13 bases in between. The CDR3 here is CAWVMEGKAFF. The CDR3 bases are TGTGCCTGGGTCATGGAGGGAAAAGCTTTCTTT.

The CDR3 region is CASSPGGGGQETQYF. The CDR3 DNA follows: TGTGCCAGCAGTCCGGGCGGGGGAGGGCAAGAGACCCAGTACTTC. This chain links TRBV6-5 with TRBJ2-5, with 7 positions matching TRBD2. V was pared by 5 bases and J by 2 bases, with 8 bases of the junction left unmatched. Germline CDR1 is MNHEY and CDR2 is SVGAGI. The CDR3 sequence is 15 residues long.

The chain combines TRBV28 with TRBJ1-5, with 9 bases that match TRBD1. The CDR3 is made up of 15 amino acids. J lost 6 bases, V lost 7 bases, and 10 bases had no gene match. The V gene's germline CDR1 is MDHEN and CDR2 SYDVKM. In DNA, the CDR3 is TGTGCCAGCAACCCGGGACAGGGAGGGCGTCAGCCCCAGCATTTT. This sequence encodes CASNPGQGGRQPQHF.

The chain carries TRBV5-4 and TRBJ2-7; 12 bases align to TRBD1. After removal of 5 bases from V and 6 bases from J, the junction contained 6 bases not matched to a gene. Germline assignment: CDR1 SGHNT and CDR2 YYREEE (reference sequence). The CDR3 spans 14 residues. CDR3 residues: CASRSGTGGGEQYF. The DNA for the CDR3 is TGTGCCAGCAGGTCCGGGACAGGGGGCGGCGAGCAGTACTTC.

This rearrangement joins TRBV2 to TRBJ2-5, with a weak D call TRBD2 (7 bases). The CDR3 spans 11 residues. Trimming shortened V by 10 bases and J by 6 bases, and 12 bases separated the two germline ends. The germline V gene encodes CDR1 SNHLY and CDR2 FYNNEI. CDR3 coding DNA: TGTGCCATTAGGGGGGGGAAGACCCAGTACTTC. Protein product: CAIRGGKTQYF.

CDR3 loop: CASSLGGSFTDTQYF. The CDR3 nucleotides are TGTGCCAGCAGCTTGGGCGGGAGCTTCACAGATACGCAGTATTTT. V usage is TRBV5-4 and J usage is TRBJ2-3; 7 positions match TRBD2. Germline CDR1 SGHNT, CDR2 YYREEE (reference sequence). This CDR3 has 15 residues. Trimming cost V 0 bases and J 2 bases; bases outside gene matches: 3. Complete variable domain (other parts from reference TRBV5-4 and TRBJ2-3): ETGVTQSPTHLIKTRGQQVTLRCSSQSGHNTVSWYQQALGQGPQFIFQYYREEENGRGNFPPRFSGLQFPNYSSELNVNALELDDSALYLCASSLGGSFTDTQYFGPGTRLTVL.

The CDR3 here is CSARSGSGQYF. CDR3 coding DNA: TGCAGTGCTAGGTCAGGATCCGGACAGTACTTC. The chain links TRBV20-1 to TRBJ2-5; D call uncertain. Germline values: CDR1 DFQATT, CDR2 SNEGSKA (reference sequence). The V gene lost 3 bases and the J gene lost 11 bases, with 13 bases spanning the gap. The CDR3 is 11 residues long.